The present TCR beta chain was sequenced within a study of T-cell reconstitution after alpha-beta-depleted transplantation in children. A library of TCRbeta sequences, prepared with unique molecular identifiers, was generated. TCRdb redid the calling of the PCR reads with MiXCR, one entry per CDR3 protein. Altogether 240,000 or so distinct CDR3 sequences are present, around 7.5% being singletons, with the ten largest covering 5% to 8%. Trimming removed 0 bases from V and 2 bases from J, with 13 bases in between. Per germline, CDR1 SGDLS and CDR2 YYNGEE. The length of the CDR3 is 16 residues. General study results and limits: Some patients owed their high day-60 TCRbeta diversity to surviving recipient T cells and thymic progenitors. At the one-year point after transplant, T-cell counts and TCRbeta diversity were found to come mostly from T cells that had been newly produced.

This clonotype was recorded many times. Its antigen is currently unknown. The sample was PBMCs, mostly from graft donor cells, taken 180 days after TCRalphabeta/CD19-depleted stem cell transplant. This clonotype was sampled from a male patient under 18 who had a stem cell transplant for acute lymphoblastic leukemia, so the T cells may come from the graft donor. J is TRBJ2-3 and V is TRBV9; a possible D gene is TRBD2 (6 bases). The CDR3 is CASSVGLGGTTDTQYF. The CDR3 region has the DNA TGTGCCAGCAGCGTAGGCCTCGGGGGTACCACAGATACGCAGTATTTT.